The 20 T cell receptor beta chains below were found in one sample sequenced in a study of T cells in Graves' hyperthyroidism and ophthalmopathy. Researchers amplified the TCR beta CDR3 regions from RNA transcripts. TCR CDR3 underwent first-round RT-PCR with the HTBI primer set. TCRdb redid the calling of the multiplex PCR reads with MiXCR, one entry per CDR3 protein. The table includes about 560,000 distinct CDR3 sequences, 40% to 55% detected once. Sequenced sample: peripheral blood or thyroid tissue (not recorded which). These receptors all stem from a woman aged 18-29 years with Graves' hyperthyroidism.

The chain carries TRBV7-2 and TRBJ2-2; D is perhaps TRBD1 (5 bases). The CDR3 sequence is 16 residues long. V lost 0 bases and J lost 7, with 15 bases in between. Germline lookup yields CDR1 SGHTA and CDR2 FQGNSA. The CDR3: CASSLAGPVPDGELFF. CDR3 sequence (DNA): TGTGCCAGCAGCTTAGCGGGGCCTGTCCCGGACGGGGAGCTGTTTTTT. Complete variable domain (other parts from reference TRBV7-2 and TRBJ2-2): GAGVSQSPSNKVTEKGKDVELRCDPISGHTALYWYRQSLGQGLEFLIYFQGNSAPDKSGLPSDRFSAERTGGSVSTLTIQRTQQEDSAVYLCASSLAGPVPDGELFFGEGSRLTVL.

In this sample, this clonotype turned up a few times. J is TRBJ1-5 and V is TRBV20-1; TRBD1 might be the D (5 bases). The CDR3 has 15 amino acids. In germline, CDR1 is DFQATT, CDR2 SNEGSKA (reference sequence). Deletions cut 2 bases from V and 6 bases from J, with 17 bases between. CDR3 region: CSARNPQGDSQPQHF. Here the CDR3 DNA reads TGCAGTGCTAGAAATCCACAAGGGGATTCTCAGCCCCAGCATTTT.

There are many counts of this clonotype. The rearrangement uses TRBV24-1 and TRBJ1-2, with D possibly matching TRBD1 (5 bases). Trimming removed 5 bases from V and 7 bases from J, with 10 bases in between. The CDR3 loop spans 12 amino acids. Germline values: CDR1 KGHDR, CDR2 SFDVKD. The DNA for the CDR3 is TGTGCCACCAGTGGGGGCTCGGGTGGCTACACCTTC. Its protein is CATSGGSGGYTF.

This clonotype has just a few counts. The rearrangement uses TRBV20-1 and TRBJ2-5; D is unresolved. The CDR3 consists of 12 residues. The germline V gene encodes CDR1 DFQATT and CDR2 SNEGSKA (reference sequence). V lost 5 bases and J 4 bases, leaving 11 bases between the germline ends. Written as DNA, the CDR3 is TGCAGTGCTTCCAGTTCGGGAGAGACCCAGTACTTC. This gives the protein CSASSSGETQYF.

V gene TRBV20-1 combines with J gene TRBJ1-5, with D possibly matching TRBD1 (5 bases). CDR1 is DFQATT, CDR2 SNEGSKA, per germline (reference sequence). The CDR3 spans 15 residues. V was clipped by 3 bases and J by 3 bases, with 15 bases between them. The CDR3 reads CSASLGTDFNQPQHF. The CDR3 DNA is TGCAGTGCTAGCTTGGGGACCGATTTCAATCAGCCCCAGCATTTT.

As to this clonotype: Given a much more abundant clone one base away, this may be a read error. CDR3 coding DNA: TGCAGCGTTGGGAGGGCGAACACCGGGGAGCTGTTTTTT. As protein: CSVGRANTGELFF. The chain has TRBV29-1 and TRBJ2-2, with D possibly TRBD2 on 6 matching bases. Trimming removed 4 bases at V and 0 bases at J, with 6 bases between. The CDR3 is made up of 13 amino acids. CDR1 is SQVTM and CDR2 is ANQGSEA in the germline V gene.

As for this clonotype: Just one base apart from a much larger clone, this may be a read error. The genes are TRBV20-1 and TRBJ1-1, with no clear D. Germline V gene lookup returns CDR1 DFQATT and CDR2 SNEGSKA (reference sequence). V was clipped by 3 bases and J by 5 bases, with 16 bases between them. The CDR3 sequence is 14 residues long. In DNA, the CDR3 is TGCAGTGCTAGGGACCGGGAGACCCTAACTGAAGCTTTCTTT. Amino acids: CSARDRETLTEAFF.

V is TRBV20-1 and J is TRBJ2-5, with D unresolved. There are 9 residues in the CDR3. V shed 3 bases and J shed 9 bases, with 5 bases lying between them. Germline assignment: CDR1 DFQATT and CDR2 SNEGSKA (reference sequence). The CDR3 DNA reads TGCAGTGCTAGTCTAGCCCAGTACTTC. This codes for CSASLAQYF.

The V gene is TRBV24-1, the J gene TRBJ2-7; TRBD1 matches 11 bases. Germline loops: CDR1 KGHDR, CDR2 SFDVKD. V was pared by 4 bases and J by 5 bases, with 9 bases of the junction left unmatched. This CDR3 has 16 residues. The CDR3 DNA is TGTGCCACCAGTGAGCGCCGGGGACAGGGGGTCCACGAGCAGTACTTC. This encodes CATSERRGQGVHEQYF.

The chain recombines TRBV2 with TRBJ1-5; D is uncertain. The CDR3 loop spans 14 amino acids. Trimming took off 5 bases at V and 5 bases at J, with 13 bases between the two ends. Germline V lookup: CDR1 SNHLY, CDR2 FYNNEI. Here the CDR3 reads CASSPFGSYQPQHF. The CDR3 DNA reads TGTGCCAGCAGTCCTTTCGGCAGTTATCAGCCCCAGCATTTT.

The chain couples TRBV19 to TRBJ2-2; no firm D call. The germline gives CDR1 LNHDA, CDR2 SQIVND (reference sequence). Deletions cut 2 bases from V and 4 bases from J, with 11 bases between. The CDR3 spans 15 residues. Written as DNA, the CDR3 is TGTGCCAGTAGTATAAGTCGACTTTCCACCGGGGAGCTGTTTTTT. Protein sequence: CASSISRLSTGELFF.

This clonotype was counted between two and nine times. V is TRBV5-4 and J is TRBJ2-6; D possibly corresponds to TRBD1 (5 bases). V was pared by 4 bases and J by 2 bases, with 13 bases between. The germline CDR1 and CDR2 sequences are SGHNT and YYREEE (reference sequence). The CDR3 is made up of 16 amino acids. The CDR3 spells CASSIGHPAGANVLTF. The DNA for the CDR3 is TGTGCCAGCAGCATAGGACACCCTGCTGGGGCCAACGTCCTGACTTTC.

J is TRBJ1-4 and V is TRBV12-3 or TRBV12-4; D gene unclear. The CDR3 loop spans 13 amino acids. V was trimmed by 5 bases and J by 7 bases, leaving 11 bases between them. CDR3 amino acids: CASSPQRTEKLFF. CDR3 coding DNA: TGTGCCAGCAGTCCTCAGCGTACTGAAAAACTGTTTTTT.

This chain links TRBV19 with TRBJ2-7, with 10 bases matching TRBD2. Unmatched junction bases numbered 6, after V lost 6 bases and J lost 7 bases. Germline V CDR1 and CDR2: LNHDA, SQIVND (reference sequence). The CDR3 covers 13 residues. This chain's CDR3 is CASSLAGAREQYF. The DNA of the CDR3 is TGTGCCAGTAGCCTAGCGGGAGCTCGGGAGCAGTACTTC.

This clonotype has only a few counts. This chain joins TRBV12-3 or TRBV12-4 and TRBJ1-5; no definite D call. The CDR3 runs to 14 residues. Trimming removed 1 base from V and 7 bases from J, with 11 bases in between. CDR3 region: CASSLGQVDQPQHF. The DNA for the CDR3 is TGTGCCAGCAGTTTAGGGCAGGTCGACCAGCCCCAGCATTTT.

The genes are TRBV9 and TRBJ1-2; TRBD1 matches at 12 bases. CDR1 and CDR2 from the germline V gene are SGDLS and YYNGEE. The CDR3 runs to 14 residues. Losses at the gene ends were 4 bases for V and 10 bases for J; bases not matched to a gene: 8. The CDR3 nucleotides read TGTGCCAGCAGCACTGCGGGACAGGGGGCCGACTACACCTTC. This translates into CASSTAGQGADYTF. Based on the CDR3 plus reference TRBV9 and TRBJ1-2, the full variable domain is DSGVTQTPKHLITATGQRVTLRCSPRSGDLSVYWYQQSLDQGLQFLIQYYNGEERAKGNILERFSAQQFPDLHSELNLSSLELGDSALYFCASSTAGQGADYTFGSGTRLTVV.

This clonotype came up many times. The CDR3 reads CASSVAGAETQYF. The CDR3 region has the DNA TGTGCCAGCAGCGTAGCAGGGGCAGAGACCCAGTACTTC. The chain joins TRBV9 to TRBJ2-5; the D gene is possibly TRBD1 (6 bases). From germline, CDR1 is SGDLS and CDR2 YYNGEE. This CDR3 is 13 amino acids long. V was trimmed by 0 bases and J by 4 bases, leaving 7 bases between them.

The rearrangement joins TRBV7-9 to TRBJ1-6, with D unresolved. The CDR3 extends over 16 amino acids. Trimming left V 1 base short and J 7 bases short, with 14 bases between. Per the germline V gene, CDR1 is SEHNR and CDR2 is FQNEAQ (reference sequence). The CDR3: CASSLVGGLQNSPLHF. The DNA of the CDR3 is TGTGCCAGCAGCTTAGTAGGAGGACTACAGAATTCACCCCTCCACTTT.

The chain uses TRBV10-2 and TRBJ2-2; D unresolved. CDR1 WSHSY and CDR2 SAAADI come from the germline V gene. Trimming removed 2 bases from V and 6 bases from J, with 7 bases in between. The length of the CDR3 is 13 residues. This CDR3 is CASSENWAGELFF. The DNA for the CDR3 is TGCGCCAGCAGTGAGAACTGGGCCGGGGAGCTGTTTTTT.

This clonotype appeared a few times. The chain joins TRBV25-1 to TRBJ1-2; D is possibly TRBD1 (6 bases). Trimming pared 5 bases from V and 7 bases from J, leaving 17 bases between. CDR1 is MGHDK, CDR2 SYGVNS, per germline. This CDR3 spans 14 amino acids. The DNA of the CDR3 is TGTGCCAGCAGTCCCCGGACAGATCCGGGTGGCTACACCTTC. Protein product: CASSPRTDPGGYTF.